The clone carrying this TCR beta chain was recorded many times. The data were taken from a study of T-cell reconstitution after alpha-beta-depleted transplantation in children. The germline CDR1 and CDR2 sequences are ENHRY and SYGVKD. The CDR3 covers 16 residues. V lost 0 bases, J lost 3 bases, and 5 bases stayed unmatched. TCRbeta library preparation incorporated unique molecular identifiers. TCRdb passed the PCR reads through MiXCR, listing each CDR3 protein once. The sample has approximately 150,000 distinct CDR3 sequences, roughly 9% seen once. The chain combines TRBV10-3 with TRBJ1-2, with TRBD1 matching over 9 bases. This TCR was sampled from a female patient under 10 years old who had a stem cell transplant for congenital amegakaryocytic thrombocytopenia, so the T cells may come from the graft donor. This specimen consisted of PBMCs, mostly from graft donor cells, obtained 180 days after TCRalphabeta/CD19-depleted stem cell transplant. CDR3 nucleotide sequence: TGTGCCATCAGTGAGTCCGGGACAGGGATTTACTATGGCTACACCTTC. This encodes CAISESGTGIYYGYTF.